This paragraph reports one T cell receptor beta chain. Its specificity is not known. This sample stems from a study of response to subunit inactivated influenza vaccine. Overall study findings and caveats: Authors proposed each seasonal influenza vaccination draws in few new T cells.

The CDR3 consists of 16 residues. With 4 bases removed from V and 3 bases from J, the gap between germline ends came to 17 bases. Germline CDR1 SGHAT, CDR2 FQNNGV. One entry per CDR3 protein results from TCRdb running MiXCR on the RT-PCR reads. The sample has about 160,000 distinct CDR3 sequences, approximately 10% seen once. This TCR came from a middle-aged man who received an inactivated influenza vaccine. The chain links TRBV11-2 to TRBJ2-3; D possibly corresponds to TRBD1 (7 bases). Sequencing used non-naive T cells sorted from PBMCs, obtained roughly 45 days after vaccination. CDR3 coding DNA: TGTGCCAGCAGCTGGTCGGTGGAGGGGGCAACAGATACGCAGTATTTT. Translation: CASSWSVEGATDTQYF.